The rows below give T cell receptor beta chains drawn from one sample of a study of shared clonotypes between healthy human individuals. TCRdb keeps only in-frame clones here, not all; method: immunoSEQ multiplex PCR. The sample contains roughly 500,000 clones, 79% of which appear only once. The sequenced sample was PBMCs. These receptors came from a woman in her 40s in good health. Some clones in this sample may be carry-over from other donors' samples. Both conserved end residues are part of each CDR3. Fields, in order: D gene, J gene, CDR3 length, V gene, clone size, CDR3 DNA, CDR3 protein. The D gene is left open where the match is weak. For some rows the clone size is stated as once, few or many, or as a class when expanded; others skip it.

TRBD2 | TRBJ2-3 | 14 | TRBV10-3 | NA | TGTGCCATCAGCACTAGCGGGGGCTCAGATACGCAGTATTTT | CAISTSGGSDTQYF
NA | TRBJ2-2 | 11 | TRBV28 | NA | TGTGCCAGCAGTACAGTCAGGGAGCTGTTTTTT | CASSTVRELFF
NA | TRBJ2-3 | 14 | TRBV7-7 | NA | TGTGCCAGCAGCCTAGACACATACACAGATACGCAGTATTTT | CASSLDTYTDTQYF
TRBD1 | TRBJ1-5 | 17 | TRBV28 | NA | TGTGCCAGCAGTTCGGGACAGGGAGTTGGGTTTGATAAGCCCCAGCATTTT | CASSSGQGVGFDKPQHF
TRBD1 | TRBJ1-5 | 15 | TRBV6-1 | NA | TGTGCCAGCAGTGAAGCGGGACAGGGAAGTCAGCCCCAGCATTTT | CASSEAGQGSQPQHF
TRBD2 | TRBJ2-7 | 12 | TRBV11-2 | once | TGTGCCAGCAGTCCCCGGACTAGCGATCGGTACTTC | CASSPRTSDRYF
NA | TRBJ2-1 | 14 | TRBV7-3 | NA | TGTGCCAGCAGCTTAGGTGGACCTGACTATGAGCAGTTCTTC | CASSLGGPDYEQFF
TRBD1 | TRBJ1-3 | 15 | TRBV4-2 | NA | TGTGCCAGCAGCCAGATGGACAGGGCTGGAAACACCATATATTTT | CASSQMDRAGNTIYF
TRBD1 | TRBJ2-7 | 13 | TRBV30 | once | TGTGCCTGGAGCGGACAGGGGACCTACGAGCAGTACTTC | CAWSGQGTYEQYF
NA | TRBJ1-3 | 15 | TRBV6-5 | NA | TGTGCCAGCAGTTGGAGGGGCATCTCTGGAAACACCATATATTTT | CASSWRGISGNTIYF
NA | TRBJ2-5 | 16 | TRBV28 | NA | TGTGCCAGCAGTTTATCCCCAGCAGCATTACAAGAGACCCAGTACTTC | CASSLSPAALQETQYF
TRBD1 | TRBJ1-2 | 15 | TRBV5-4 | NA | TGTGCCAGCAGCACAGGGACAGGCGACAACTATGGCTACACCTTC | CASSTGTGDNYGYTF